A selection of T cell receptor beta chains follows, all from one sample in a study of T cells after posttransplantation cyclophosphamide. The protocol was immunoSEQ multiplex PCR, while the TCRdb copy is restricted to in-frame clones and leaves out a portion. The sample presents 40,000 to 55,000 clones, none singletons. What was sequenced was PBMCs. These receptors originate from a man in his forties in good health, CMV-negative, and a related stem cell transplant donor. Both conserved end residues are part of each CDR3.

v_call | cdr3_aa
TRBV28 | CASSSGGLDQPQHF
TRBV29-1 | CSVEPQGRHIQYF
TRBV11-2 | CASSSVAYNSPLHF
TRBV13 | CASSPTDRENTEAFF
TRBV12-5 | CASGLTEETQYF
TRBV2 | CASRAGTGSYEQYF
TRBV5-1 | CASSLDGVAALHF
TRBV25-1 | CASSGMTGRMNTEAFF
TRBV7-3 | CASSSTPGVSAFF
TRBV27 | CASSLTGGTEAFF
TRBV2 | CASSVARVSYEQYF
TRBV5-1 | CASMQGVGFSGANVLTF
TRBV7-8 | CASSFIGVNEQFF
TRBV11-2 | CASSFRRESDTQYF
TRBV6-5 | CASSTGTGDEKLFF
TRBV7-2 | CASSLLGVLDGYTF
TRBV11-1 | CASSSTSTLDGYTF
TRBV9 | CASSPAPGTGSNEKLFF
TRBV6-7 | CAKLAGASNEQFF
TRBV7-6 | CASSLAGQGSTEAFF
TRBV27 | CASSFTRADTQYF
TRBV7-2 | CASRIARELFF
TRBV6-5 | CASSYGGGSYGYTF
TRBV11-3 | CASSGRTGTGNEQFF
TRBV11-2 | CASSRLATNEKLFF
TRBV5-4 | CASSSGQAGLESPLHF
TRBV5-1 | CASSLAKPNSGNTIYF
TRBV30 | CAWSATGGWGAFF
TRBV6-5 | CASRSGTSGWDTQYF
TRBV18 | CASSDSRATNYGYTF
TRBV2 | CASSEGQGRRTLHF
TRBV2 | CASSLGQGGGDTQYF
TRBV6-4 | CASSSNYRTSTDTQYF
TRBV12-2 | CASSRGAEQFF
TRBV19 | CASTERNYGYTF
TRBV2 | CASSGLAGEETQYF
TRBV28 | CASSSPAGGRADTQYF
TRBV4-3 | CASSQDRGNYTF
TRBV7-3 | CASSYDRGGQETQYF
TRBV11-3 | CASSPREREGEQFF
TRBV6-5 | CASSAPGRTFF
TRBV7-6 | CASKEGREYNEQFF
TRBV23-1 | CASTPGQGRQPQHF
TRBV27 | CASSPRQGQNYGYTF
TRBV2 | CASTDSGQTQYF
TRBV7-2 | CASSSPDKAYEQYF
TRBV6-6 | CASSFGGIAQPQHF
TRBV5-6 | CASRGQAKNYGYTF
TRBV5-1 | CASSSGGMGTEAFF
TRBV6-1 | CASTSGSEQYF
TRBV14 | CASSQDGGSINTEAFF
TRBV7-2 | CASSLRLAGGAEQFF